This entry describes one T cell receptor beta chain. The data were taken from a study of blood T cell repertoires in COVID-19. The V gene's germline CDR1 is LGHDT and CDR2 YNNKEL (reference sequence). This CDR3 spans 15 amino acids. V shed 6 bases and J 4 bases; nucleotides not matched to a gene: 12. The protocol was immunoSEQ multiplex PCR, while the TCRdb copy is restricted to in-frame clones and leaves out a portion. The sample carries about 160,000 clones, roughly 80% recorded once. The study drew participants aged about 18 to 89 years from some 23 US areas. The recovered donors of Cohort 3 showed two negative PCRs, clearance, or symptom resolution.

This chain uses TRBV3-1 (or the pseudogene TRBV3-2) with TRBJ2-7, with 7 bases matching TRBD2. The sample comprised PBMCs or T cells enriched from blood (not recorded which). The receptor was derived from a woman between 55 and 75 years old who had recovered from COVID-19. CDR3 sequence (DNA): TGTGCCAGCAGTCGTTCCGGGACTACGGGGTACGAGCAGTACTTC. As protein: CASSRSGTTGYEQYF.